A single sample gave rise to the 19 T cell receptor beta chains below, sequenced in a study of T cell changes during pregnancy in multiple sclerosis. The assay was immunoSEQ multiplex PCR, and TCRdb's table has in-frame clones only and misses some. The sample yields 25,000 to 35,000 clones, 88% seen once. The sequencing here drew on CD8+ T cells from peripheral blood mononuclear cells, taken in the second trimester of pregnancy. All receptors come from a female donor with multiple sclerosis, enrolled in a pregnancy study.

The chain combines TRBV7-9 with TRBJ1-3; D might be TRBD1 (5 bases). The V end lost 5 bases, the J end lost 0 bases, and 17 bases lay between the germline ends. The CDR3 loop spans 17 amino acids. CDR1 is SEHNR and CDR2 is FQNEAQ in the germline V gene (reference sequence). The CDR3 coding sequence is TGTGCCAGCAGCCCCGTCGGGGGACCTGTCTCTGGAAACACCATATATTTT. Amino acids: CASSPVGGPVSGNTIYF. Combining the CDR3 with reference TRBV7-9 and TRBJ1-3 gives the whole variable domain DTGVSQNPRHKITKRGQNVTFRCDPISEHNRLYWYRQTLGQGPEFLTYFQNEAQLEKSRLLSDRFSAERPKGSFSTLEIQRTEQGDSAMYLCASSPVGGPVSGNTIYFGEGSWLTVV.

The V and J genes are TRBV23-1 and TRBJ1-4; 9 positions match TRBD1. TRBV23-1 is reported as an ORF; its role is uncertain. The CDR3 length is 14 residues. The V gene end was trimmed by 8 bases and the J gene end by 7 bases; junction bases not matched to a gene: 8. The CDR3 protein is CASDRDRAGEKLFF. CDR3 bases: TGCGCCAGCGACCGGGACAGGGCGGGTGAAAAACTGTTTTTT.

The chain joins TRBV6-6 to TRBJ1-5; the D gene is possibly TRBD1 (5 bases). CDR1 and CDR2 from the germline V gene are MNHNY and SVGAGI (reference sequence). This CDR3 is built from 15 residues. V dropped 4 bases and J dropped 2 bases, with 12 bases sitting between them. CDR3: CASSSRGFGNQPQHF. The CDR3 DNA reads TGTGCCAGCAGTTCCCGGGGGTTCGGCAATCAGCCCCAGCATTTT.

The rearrangement links TRBV7-6 to TRBJ2-7; no reliable D call. CDR1 and CDR2 (germline): SGHVS, FNYEAQ. With 0 bases removed from V and 2 bases from J, the gap between germline ends came to 8 bases. The CDR3 covers 14 residues. CDR3 bases: TGTGCCAGCAGCTTAGCAGGAGAGACCTACGAGCAGTACTTC. This encodes CASSLAGETYEQYF.

This chain links TRBV1 with TRBJ2-3; the table's D call, TRBD2, has no DNA check behind it. TRBV1 is a pseudogene segment. The length of the CDR3 is 18 residues. The CDR3 region is CTSSPMLKRGAPTDTQYF. The CDR3 region has the DNA TGCACCAGCAGCCCGATGCTAAAGCGGGGGGCCCCCACAGATACGCAGTATTTT.

This chain links TRBV5-5 with TRBJ1-1; D gene uncertain. Germline values: CDR1 SGHKS, CDR2 YYEKEE (reference sequence). V lost 4 bases and J 3 bases, leaving 7 bases between the germline ends. The CDR3 is 12 amino acids. The CDR3 protein is CASSAGYTEAFF. Here the CDR3 DNA reads TGTGCCAGCAGCGCCGGGTACACTGAAGCTTTCTTT.

The gene calls are TRBV11-2 and TRBJ2-2; D remains unclear. Deletions cut 5 bases from V and 3 bases from J, with 4 bases between. The CDR3 runs to 12 residues. From germline, CDR1 is SGHAT and CDR2 FQNNGV. The CDR3 nucleotides are TGTGCCAGCAGCCACTACACCGGGGAGCTGTTTTTT. This sequence encodes CASSHYTGELFF.

J is TRBJ2-1 and V is TRBV25-1; perhaps TRBD2 as D (5 bases). Germline V lookup: CDR1 MGHDK, CDR2 SYGVNS. CDR3 length equals 14 residues. V was clipped by 1 base and J by 6 bases, with 10 bases between them. CDR3 DNA: TGTGCCAGCAGTGAATCTCAGCGGTCCAATGAGCAGTTCTTC. Its translation is CASSESQRSNEQFF.

The chain joins TRBV4-2 to TRBJ2-7; 15 positions agree with TRBD2. Germline V gene lookup returns CDR1 LGHNA and CDR2 YNFKEQ. This CDR3 comprises 15 residues. The trim removed 1 base at V and 7 bases at J, leaving 2 bases unmatched. CDR3 nucleotide sequence: TGTGCCAGCAGCCAAGGGACTAGCGGGGGGGATGAGCAGTACTTC. It encodes CASSQGTSGGDEQYF.

V is TRBV15 and J is TRBJ2-1, with a possible D match to TRBD2 (5 bases). The CDR3 is 14 amino acids. The germline V gene has CDR1 LNHNV and CDR2 YYDKDF (reference sequence). Trimming cost V 4 bases and J 0 bases, with 7 bases left between them. The DNA of the CDR3 is TGTGCCACCAGCAACCGGGACTCCTACAATGAGCAGTTCTTC. Its translation is CATSNRDSYNEQFF.

This chain joins TRBV5-4 and TRBJ2-2; 8 bases are a match to TRBD1. With V trimmed by 3 bases and J by 0 bases, 7 bases remained unmatched. The CDR3 runs 17 residues. Germline V gives CDR1 SGHNT, CDR2 YYREEE (reference sequence). Here the CDR3 DNA reads TGTGCCAGCAGCTCGTCCTTGACAGGGGCGAACACCGGGGAGCTGTTTTTT. Translating it yields CASSSSLTGANTGELFF.

This chain links TRBV4-1 with TRBJ1-1; D unresolved. The CDR3 has 17 amino acids. Germline V CDR1 and CDR2: MGHRA, YSYEKL. Trimming left V 7 bases short and J 3 bases short, with 24 bases between. CDR3 DNA: TGCGCCAGCAAGAAGAAGTACCGTCTGCCGAGGTACACTGAAGCTTTCTTT. This gives the protein CASKKKYRLPRYTEAFF.

V is TRBV9 and J is TRBJ2-1, with 9 bases that match TRBD1. After removal of 3 bases from V and 8 bases from J, the junction contained 9 bases not matched to a gene. The V gene's germline CDR1 is SGDLS and CDR2 YYNGEE. CDR3 size: 15 residues. The DNA of the CDR3 is TGTGCCAGCAGCGCCGGGACAGGGTATGAATATGAGCAGTTCTTC. Its translation: CASSAGTGYEYEQFF.

This sequence joins TRBV2 and TRBJ1-5, with a weak D call TRBD1 (5 bases). The CDR3 covers 12 residues. With 6 bases removed from V and 8 bases from J, the gap between germline ends came to 11 bases. The germline V gene has CDR1 SNHLY and CDR2 FYNNEI. The CDR3 DNA reads as TGTGCCAGCAGGGGGGGGACGGAGCCCCAGCATTTT. Its translation: CASRGGTEPQHF. The full variable domain, its missing parts supplied by reference TRBV2 and TRBJ1-5, is EPEVTQTPSHQVTQMGQEVILRCVPISNHLYFYWYRQILGQKVEFLVSFYNNEISEKSEIFDDQFSVERPDGSNFTLKIRSTKLEDSAMYFCASRGGTEPQHFGDGTRLSIL.

The chain is built from TRBV27 and TRBJ1-6, with a possible D match to TRBD1 (5 bases). V gave up 5 bases and J gave up 9 bases, with 23 bases separating them. CDR1 and CDR2 from the germline V gene are MNHEY and SMNVEV (reference sequence). The CDR3 has 17 residues. The CDR3 here is CASSPTRGGVQLSPLHF. The CDR3 bases are TGTGCCAGCAGTCCCACCCGGGGGGGTGTTCAACTTTCACCCCTCCACTTT.

CDR3 sequence: CASLLTGSSYNEQFF. The DNA of the CDR3 is TGTGCCAGCCTTCTGACAGGAAGCTCCTACAATGAGCAGTTCTTC. The V gene is TRBV7-9, the J gene TRBJ2-1, with D perhaps matching TRBD1 (6 bases). Germline CDR1 and CDR2: SEHNR and FQNEAQ (reference sequence). This CDR3 spans 15 amino acids. The V gene lost 8 bases and the J gene lost 0 bases, with 14 bases spanning the gap.

This clone has just one count. The V gene is TRBV4-1, the J gene TRBJ1-6; 9 bases fit TRBD1. The CDR3 is 17 residues long. The germline V gene has CDR1 MGHRA and CDR2 YSYEKL. The J segment lost 6 bases and the V segment lost 0 bases, leaving 6 bases of the junction unmatched. The DNA of the CDR3 is TGCGCCAGCAGCCAAGAGCCCACAGGGGGCTCTAATTCACCCCTCCACTTT. It codes for CASSQEPTGGSNSPLHF.

This chain's CDR3 is CASSGGLAGGFYEQYF. The CDR3 DNA is TGTGCCAGCAGCGGGGGACTAGCGGGGGGGTTCTACGAGCAGTACTTC. The gene calls are TRBV9 and TRBJ2-7; 16 bases are a match to TRBD2. CDR3 length: 16 amino acids. V trimming: 3 bases; J trimming: 3 bases; junction bases outside the gene matches: 3. CDR1 is SGDLS and CDR2 is YYNGEE in the germline V gene.

The chain links TRBV30 to TRBJ2-5; 7 nucleotides match TRBD2. The tail of the sequence fits TRBJ2-7 better, so the J call may be wrong. CDR3 length equals 14 residues. CDR1 GTSNPN and CDR2 SVGIG come from the germline V gene (reference sequence). In DNA form, the CDR3 reads TGTGCCTGGGAGTGGGGAGGGAGGTTGAGCGAGCAGTACTTC. Translation gives CAWEWGGRLSEQYF.